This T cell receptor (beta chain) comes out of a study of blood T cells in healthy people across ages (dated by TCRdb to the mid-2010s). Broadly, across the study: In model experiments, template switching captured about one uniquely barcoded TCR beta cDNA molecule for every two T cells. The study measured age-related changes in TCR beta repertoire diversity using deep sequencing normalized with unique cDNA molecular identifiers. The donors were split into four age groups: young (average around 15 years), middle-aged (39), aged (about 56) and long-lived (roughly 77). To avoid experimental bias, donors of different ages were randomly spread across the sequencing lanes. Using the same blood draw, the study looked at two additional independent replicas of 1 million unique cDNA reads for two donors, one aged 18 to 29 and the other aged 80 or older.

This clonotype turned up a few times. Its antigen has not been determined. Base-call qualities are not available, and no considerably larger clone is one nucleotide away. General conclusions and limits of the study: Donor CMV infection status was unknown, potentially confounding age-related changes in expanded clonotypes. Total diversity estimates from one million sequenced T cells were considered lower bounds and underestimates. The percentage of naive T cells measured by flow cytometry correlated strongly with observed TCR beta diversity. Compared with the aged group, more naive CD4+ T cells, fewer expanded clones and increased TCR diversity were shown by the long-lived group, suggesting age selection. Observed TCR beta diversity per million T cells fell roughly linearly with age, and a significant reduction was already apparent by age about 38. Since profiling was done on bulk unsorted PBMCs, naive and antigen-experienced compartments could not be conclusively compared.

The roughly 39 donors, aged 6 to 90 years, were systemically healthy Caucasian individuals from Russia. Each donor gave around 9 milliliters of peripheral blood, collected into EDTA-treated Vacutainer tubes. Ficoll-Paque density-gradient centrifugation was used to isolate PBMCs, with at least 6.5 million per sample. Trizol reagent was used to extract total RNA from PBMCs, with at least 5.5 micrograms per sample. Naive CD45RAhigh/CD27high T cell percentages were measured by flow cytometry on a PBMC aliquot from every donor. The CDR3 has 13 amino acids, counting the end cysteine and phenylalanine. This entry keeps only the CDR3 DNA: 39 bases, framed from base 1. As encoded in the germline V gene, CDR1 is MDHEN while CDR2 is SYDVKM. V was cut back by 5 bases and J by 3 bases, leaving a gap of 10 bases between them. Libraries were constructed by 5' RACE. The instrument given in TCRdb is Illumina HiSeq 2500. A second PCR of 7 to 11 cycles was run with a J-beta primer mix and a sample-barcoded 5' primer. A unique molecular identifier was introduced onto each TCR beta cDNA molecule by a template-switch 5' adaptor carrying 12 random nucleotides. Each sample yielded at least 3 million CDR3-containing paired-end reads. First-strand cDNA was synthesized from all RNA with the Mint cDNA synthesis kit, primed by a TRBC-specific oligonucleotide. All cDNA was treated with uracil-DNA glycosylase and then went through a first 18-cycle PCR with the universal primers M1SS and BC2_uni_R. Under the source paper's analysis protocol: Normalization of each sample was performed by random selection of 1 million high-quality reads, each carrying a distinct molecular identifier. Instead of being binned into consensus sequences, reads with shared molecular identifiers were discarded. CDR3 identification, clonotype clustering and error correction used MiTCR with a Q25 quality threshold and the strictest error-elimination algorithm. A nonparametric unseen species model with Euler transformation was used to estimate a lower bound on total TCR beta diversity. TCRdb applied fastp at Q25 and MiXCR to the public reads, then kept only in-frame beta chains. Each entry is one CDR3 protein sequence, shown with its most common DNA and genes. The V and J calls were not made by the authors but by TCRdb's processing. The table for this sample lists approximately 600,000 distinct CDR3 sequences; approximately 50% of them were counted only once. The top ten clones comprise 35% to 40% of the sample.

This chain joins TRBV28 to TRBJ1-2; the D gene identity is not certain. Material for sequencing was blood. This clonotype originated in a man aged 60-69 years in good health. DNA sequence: TGTGCCAGCAGTGCGTCGATAGACTATGGCTACACCTTC. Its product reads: CASSASIDYGYTF.